These 30 T cell receptor beta chains originate from one sample sequenced in a study of T cells in Graves' hyperthyroidism and ophthalmopathy. It was RNA transcripts that yielded the amplified TCR beta CDR3 regions. The HTBI primer set drove a first-round RT-PCR of the TCR CDR3. TCRdb fed the multiplex PCR reads into MiXCR, producing one record per CDR3 protein. The sample comprises fewer than 900,000 distinct CDR3 sequences, over 15% of which are singletons, and approximately 8.4% rests with the top ten. The material sequenced was blood. The receptors were sampled from a man between 18 and 35 years old with Graves' hyperthyroidism.

As regards this clonotype: With a much larger clone just one base away, this may be a read error. This sequence joins TRBV30 and TRBJ1-5; D ambiguous. Germline V gene lookup returns CDR1 GTSNPN and CDR2 SVGIG (reference sequence). V was shortened by 8 bases and J by 7 bases, with 21 bases between the two germline ends. This CDR3 has 14 amino acids. The CDR3 DNA reads TGTGCCCGGTCGCCGGGCAGCTCGAACCAGCCCCAGCATTTT. This encodes CARSPGSSNQPQHF.

The table lists this clonotype with a few counts. The chain carries TRBV6-1 and TRBJ1-5; perhaps TRBD1 as D (6 bases). Per the germline V gene, CDR1 is MNHNS and CDR2 is SASEGT. The CDR3 consists of 15 residues. V lost 6 bases to trimming and J lost 2 bases, with 14 bases between them. The CDR3 here is CASRTGTIGNQPQHF. Here the CDR3 DNA reads TGTGCCAGCAGGACCGGGACAATAGGCAATCAGCCCCAGCATTTT.

The chain uses TRBV18 and TRBJ2-7, with a weak D call TRBD2 (7 bases). Germline values: CDR1 KGHSH, CDR2 LQKENI. The CDR3 sequence is 13 residues long. Deletions cut 5 bases from V and 6 bases from J, with 14 bases between. The CDR3 reads CASSADRGAEQYF. CDR3 coding DNA: TGTGCCAGCTCAGCCGACCGGGGGGCCGAGCAGTACTTC.

As DNA, the CDR3 is TGTGCCAGCAGCCAAGTTGAGGGGGAGCAGTACTTC. This encodes CASSQVEGEQYF. The chain employs TRBV3-1 and TRBJ2-7; D assignment may be TRBD1 or TRBD2 (5 bases each). CDR1 LGHDT and CDR2 YNNKEL come from the germline V gene (reference sequence). This CDR3 comprises 12 residues. V was shortened by 1 base and J by 7 bases, with 8 bases between the two germline ends.

In this sample, this clonotype turned up many times. The chain joins TRBV12-3 or TRBV12-4 to TRBJ2-1; perhaps TRBD2 as D (6 bases). Trimming took off 5 bases at V and 4 bases at J, with 27 bases between the two ends. The CDR3 covers 19 residues. CDR3 in amino acids: CASSPSRAGLSTRYNEQFF. CDR3 DNA: TGTGCCAGCAGTCCCTCGCGGGCGGGGCTGTCGACCAGATACAATGAGCAGTTCTTC.

The table lists this clonotype with a few counts. The chain joins TRBV14 to TRBJ2-3; TRBD1 might be the D (6 bases). The ends were cut back, 4 bases at V and 1 base at J, with 18 bases in the middle. Germline lookup yields CDR1 SGHDN and CDR2 FVKESK. The length of the CDR3 is 17 residues. The CDR3 DNA reads TGTGCCAGCAGCCGGACAGCCATGAGCCCCGGCACAGATACGCAGTATTTT. As protein: CASSRTAMSPGTDTQYF.

The V call is TRBV30, the J call TRBJ1-5; 8 bases match TRBD1. CDR1 and CDR2 (germline): GTSNPN, SVGIG (reference sequence). Unmatched junction bases numbered 6, after V lost 3 bases and J lost 5 bases. There are 14 residues in the CDR3. The chain's CDR3 is CAWRIQGADQPQHF. DNA of the CDR3: TGTGCCTGGAGAATTCAGGGGGCGGATCAGCCCCAGCATTTT.

In its sample, this clonotype was seen a few times. The J gene is TRBJ2-3, the V gene TRBV28, with D unclear. CDR1 and CDR2 from the germline V gene are MDHEN and SYDVKM. There are 12 residues in the CDR3. Trimming took off 6 bases at V and 5 bases at J, with 9 bases between the two ends. The CDR3 nucleotides are TGTGCCAGCAGGACCTCCCAAGATACGCAGTATTTT. This translates into CASRTSQDTQYF.

In its sample, this clonotype was seen a few times. The chain uses TRBV27 and TRBJ1-5; D is possibly TRBD1 (5 bases). The V end was cut by 3 bases, the J end by 6 bases, with 12 bases between. The CDR3 is 14 amino acids. In germline, CDR1 is MNHEY, CDR2 SMNVEV (reference sequence). CDR3 region: CASSFRREGQPQHF. CDR3 nucleotide sequence: TGTGCCAGCAGTTTTCGCAGGGAAGGTCAGCCCCAGCATTTT.

The genes are TRBV7-6 and TRBJ1-1; 8 positions agree with TRBD1. The V and J ends lost 5 bases and 1 base, in that order; junction bases with no gene match: 9. CDR1 SGHVS and CDR2 FNYEAQ come from the germline V gene. The CDR3 consists of 16 residues. DNA of the CDR3: TGTGCCAGCAGCCAAACAGGGGGTAGAGGGAACACTGAAGCTTTCTTT. Protein product: CASSQTGGRGNTEAFF.

This clonotype appeared a few times. The chain couples TRBV10-1 to TRBJ1-1; maybe TRBD1 (6 bases). The CDR3 runs 14 residues. V shed 6 bases and J shed 6 bases, with 17 bases lying between them. The germline V gene has CDR1 WNHNN and CDR2 SYGVQD (reference sequence). The CDR3 nucleotides read TGCGCCAGCAGCGTTAACAGGGCAGGGGCTGAAGCTTTCTTT. Translating it yields CASSVNRAGAEAFF.

The chain is built from TRBV28 and TRBJ2-7; D is possibly TRBD1 (6 bases). V was cut by 5 bases and J by 6 bases, with 11 bases left in between. This CDR3 is built from 12 residues. The germline V gene encodes CDR1 MDHEN and CDR2 SYDVKM. The CDR3 here is CASSNRVSEQYF. The CDR3 bases are TGTGCCAGCAGTAACAGGGTCTCCGAGCAGTACTTC.

CDR3 in DNA: TGTGCCAGCAGTACCCCCCGGACAGGGGCCCTCAATGAGCAGTTCTTC. Its translation is CASSTPRTGALNEQFF. The genes are TRBV27 and TRBJ2-1, with 9 bases identical to TRBD1. The CDR3 runs 16 residues. Losses at the gene ends were 5 bases for V and 6 bases for J; bases not matched to a gene: 11. Germline values: CDR1 MNHEY, CDR2 SMNVEV (reference sequence).

This clonotype was recorded only once. The chain has TRBV4-1 and TRBJ1-6; 8 bases are a match to TRBD1. The CDR3 totals 16 residues. Germline CDR1 is MGHRA and CDR2 is YSYEKL. V lost 4 bases, J lost 7 bases, and 9 bases stayed unmatched. DNA of the CDR3: TGCGCCAGCAGCCGGACCGGGACAGGCACCAATTCACCCCTCCACTTT. This gives the protein CASSRTGTGTNSPLHF.

The chain employs TRBV25-1 and TRBJ2-5; 7 nucleotides agree with TRBD2. V was pared by 6 bases and J by 2 bases, with 6 bases of the junction left unmatched. This CDR3 spans 14 amino acids. The germline V gene has CDR1 MGHDK and CDR2 SYGVNS. CDR3 loop: CASSIGTIQETQYF. The CDR3 bases are TGTGCCAGCAGCATTGGGACTATTCAAGAGACCCAGTACTTC.

This clonotype was found many times. The genes are TRBV27 and TRBJ2-7; 7 nucleotides align to TRBD2. This CDR3 region has 15 residues. CDR1 and CDR2 from the germline V gene are MNHEY and SMNVEV (reference sequence). The V gene end was trimmed by 0 bases and the J gene end by 5 bases; junction bases not matched to a gene: 7. The CDR3 DNA reads TGTGCCAGCAGTTTATCTGGGAGGGAGGTCCACGAGCAGTACTTC. Amino acids: CASSLSGREVHEQYF.

V is TRBV7-6 and J is TRBJ2-5, with 8 nucleotides matching TRBD1. Unmatched junction bases numbered 16, after V lost 4 bases and J lost 9 bases. This CDR3 has 16 residues. CDR1 and CDR2 (germline): SGHVS, FNYEAQ. The CDR3 DNA follows: TGTGCCAGCAGCTCCGAAGGTTTTGACAGGGGCCGCGCCCAGTACTTC. It yields the protein CASSSEGFDRGRAQYF.

The chain links TRBV28 to TRBJ2-5, with 11 bases matching TRBD2. The CDR3 extends over 16 amino acids. Looked up from germline, CDR1 is MDHEN and CDR2 is SYDVKM. Trimming at V came to 2 bases and at J to 4 bases, leaving 6 bases not matched to a gene. CDR3 in amino acids: CASSLASGRWLETQYF. DNA of the CDR3: TGTGCCAGCAGTTTAGCTAGCGGGAGGTGGTTAGAGACCCAGTACTTC.

The V gene is TRBV5-4, the J gene TRBJ2-7, with D perhaps TRBD2 (6 bases). The germline gives CDR1 SGHNT, CDR2 YYREEE (reference sequence). The CDR3 contains 13 residues. Deletions cut 7 bases from V and 3 bases from J, with 14 bases between. In DNA form, the CDR3 reads TGTGCCAGCGGAGACGGGACTCGCTACGAGCAGTACTTC. This encodes CASGDGTRYEQYF. The full variable domain, with the rest looked up from reference TRBV5-4 and TRBJ2-7, is ETGVTQSPTHLIKTRGQQVTLRCSSQSGHNTVSWYQQALGQGPQFIFQYYREEENGRGNFPPRFSGLQFPNYSSELNVNALELDDSALYLCASGDGTRYEQYFGPGTRLTVT.

Many counts were recorded for this clonotype. The chain links TRBV7-2 to TRBJ1-2, with no clear D. The V gene lost 2 bases and the J gene lost 7 bases, with 11 bases spanning the gap. The CDR3 length is 13 residues. Germline lookup yields CDR1 SGHTA and CDR2 FQGNSA. The CDR3 bases are TGTGCCAGCAGCTTATACGGAGACGGTGGCTACACCTTC. This translates into CASSLYGDGGYTF.

This clonotype was counted many times. The chain uses TRBV7-6 and TRBJ2-2; D gene ambiguous. V lost 0 bases and J 0 bases, leaving 5 bases between the germline ends. CDR3 length: 15 residues. Germline V lookup: CDR1 SGHVS, CDR2 FNYEAQ. CDR3 protein: CASSLALANTGELFF. The CDR3 DNA is TGTGCCAGCAGCTTAGCATTGGCGAACACCGGGGAGCTGTTTTTT.

This chain connects TRBV19 to TRBJ2-7; 11 bases align to TRBD2. The CDR3 covers 16 residues. CDR1 LNHDA and CDR2 SQIVND come from the germline V gene (reference sequence). The J segment lost 3 bases and the V segment lost 5 bases, leaving 9 bases of the junction unmatched. This CDR3 reads CASSSLAGGSLYEQYF. The CDR3 bases are TGTGCCAGTAGTTCCTTAGCGGGAGGGTCCCTCTACGAGCAGTACTTC.

There are many counts of this clonotype. The chain recombines TRBV28 with TRBJ2-7; no firm D call. Trimming took off 3 bases at V and 6 bases at J, with 12 bases between the two ends. The CDR3 loop spans 13 amino acids. Germline lookup yields CDR1 MDHEN and CDR2 SYDVKM. The CDR3 DNA reads as TGTGCCAGCAGTTTCGAACTCCCCTCCGAGCAGTACTTC. Translated: CASSFELPSEQYF.

CDR3 sequence (DNA): TGTGCCAGTAGTATATCTGGCGGTACCTACGAGCAGTACTTC. This codes for CASSISGGTYEQYF. The V call is TRBV19, the J call TRBJ2-7; D gene uncertain. The CDR3 loop spans 14 amino acids. The germline V gene has CDR1 LNHDA and CDR2 SQIVND (reference sequence). V lost 2 bases, J lost 2 bases, and 10 bases lay in between.

This clonotype was counted at least ten times. The rearrangement joins TRBV20-1 to TRBJ2-1; no clear D. V dropped 1 base and J dropped 9 bases, with 13 bases sitting between them. Germline V gene sequence: CDR1 DFQATT, CDR2 SNEGSKA (reference sequence). This CDR3 is 13 amino acids long. The CDR3 DNA reads TGCAGTGCTAGAGTTTCCTGGGCCGGTGAGCAGTTCTTC. Amino acid sequence: CSARVSWAGEQFF.

A note on this clonotype: At one of its ends the junction is not consistent with the germline gene, which may arise from a read error. The chain is built from TRBV13 and TRBJ2-1, with 11 bases identical to TRBD2. There are 16 residues in the CDR3. Germline values: CDR1 PRHDT, CDR2 FYEKMQ (reference sequence). The CDR3 region is CASSIGGSGRAHEQFF. CDR3 bases: TGTGCCAGCAGCATAGGGGGTAGCGGGAGGGCCCATGAGCAGTTCTTC.

This clonotype was detected many times. The rearrangement joins TRBV28 to TRBJ2-1; D remains unclear. The CDR3 is 15 amino acids. Trimming pared 9 bases from V and 3 bases from J, leaving 18 bases between. Germline V CDR1 and CDR2: MDHEN, SYDVKM. As DNA, the CDR3 is TGTGCCAGTTTTGATGACTTACCATACTACAATGAGCAGTTCTTC. Translated, it gives CASFDDLPYYNEQFF. Drawing the rest from reference TRBV28 and TRBJ2-1, the complete variable domain is DVKVTQSSRYLVKRTGEKVFLECVQDMDHENMFWYRQDPGLGLRLIYFSYDVKMKEKGDIPEGYSVSREKKERFSLILESASTNQTSMYLCASFDDLPYYNEQFFGPGTRLTVL.

This chain links TRBV28 with TRBJ2-5; 7 nucleotides match TRBD1. The CDR3 sequence is 14 residues long. The J segment lost 5 bases and the V segment lost 3 bases, leaving 6 bases of the junction unmatched. Looked up from germline, CDR1 is MDHEN and CDR2 is SYDVKM. The DNA for the CDR3 is TGTGCCAGCAGTTTCTCACAGGGGTGGGAGACCCAGTACTTC. It codes for CASSFSQGWETQYF. Based on the CDR3 plus reference TRBV28 and TRBJ2-5, the full variable domain is DVKVTQSSRYLVKRTGEKVFLECVQDMDHENMFWYRQDPGLGLRLIYFSYDVKMKEKGDIPEGYSVSREKKERFSLILESASTNQTSMYLCASSFSQGWETQYFGPGTRLLVL.

The rearrangement links TRBV9 to TRBJ1-1, with D possibly being TRBD1 (5 bases). The length of the CDR3 is 14 residues. V lost 0 bases and J 1 base, leaving 7 bases between the germline ends. From germline, CDR1 is SGDLS and CDR2 YYNGEE. The CDR3 reads CASSVGGENTEAFF. The DNA for the CDR3 is TGTGCCAGCAGCGTAGGGGGGGAGAACACTGAAGCTTTCTTT.

This rearrangement joins TRBV9 to TRBJ2-1; 11 bases match TRBD2. The CDR3 is 17 amino acids. From germline, CDR1 is SGDLS and CDR2 YYNGEE. With 3 bases clipped from V and 5 bases from J, the junction kept 10 bases outside the gene matches. DNA for the CDR3: TGTGCCAGCAGCGGCGCCCATAGCGGGAGGGCCCACAATGAGCAGTTCTTC. Translated, it gives CASSGAHSGRAHNEQFF. The full variable domain, completed using reference TRBV9 and TRBJ2-1, is DSGVTQTPKHLITATGQRVTLRCSPRSGDLSVYWYQQSLDQGLQFLIQYYNGEERAKGNILERFSAQQFPDLHSELNLSSLELGDSALYFCASSGAHSGRAHNEQFFGPGTRLTVL.